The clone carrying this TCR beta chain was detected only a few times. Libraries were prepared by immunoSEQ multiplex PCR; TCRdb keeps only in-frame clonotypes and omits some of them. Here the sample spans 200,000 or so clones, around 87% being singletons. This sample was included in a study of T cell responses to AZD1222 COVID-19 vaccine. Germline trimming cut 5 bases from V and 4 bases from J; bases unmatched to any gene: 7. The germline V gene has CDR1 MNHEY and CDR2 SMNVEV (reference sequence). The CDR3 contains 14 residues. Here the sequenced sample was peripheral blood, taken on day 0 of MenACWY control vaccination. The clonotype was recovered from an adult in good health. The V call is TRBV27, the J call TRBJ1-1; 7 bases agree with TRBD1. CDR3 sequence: CASSTSTGSTEAFF. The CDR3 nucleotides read TGTGCCAGCAGTACCTCGACAGGGAGCACTGAAGCTTTCTTT.